One sample yielded the 6 T cell receptor beta chains listed below, sequenced in a study of human T cells and chemical hapten exposure. Time point indicated: pre-sensitization, week 0. Documented treatment: therapeutic diphenylcyclopropenone sensitization with weekly scalp DPC. TCRdb redid the calling of the RACE reads with MiXCR, one entry per CDR3 protein. Among approximately 400,000 distinct CDR3 sequences listed, around 5.5% were seen once. The sequencing used whole blood, collected in connection with sensitization to the hapten diphenylcyclopropenone (DPC). The source of these receptors is a woman aged 45-65 years with alopecia areata. Some clones in this sample may be carry-over from other donors' samples.

This clonotype was observed many times. The chain uses TRBV12-3 or TRBV12-4 and TRBJ1-5; 8 bases line up with TRBD1. The V gene end was trimmed by 6 bases and the J gene end by 6 bases; junction bases not matched to a gene: 7. This CDR3 contains 14 residues. In nucleotides, the CDR3 is TGTGCCAGCAGCCAAGGACAGGGAAGTCAGCCCCAGCATTTT. It translates to CASSQGQGSQPQHF.

This clonotype was counted at least ten times. The chain links TRBV3-1 to TRBJ1-6; unclear D gene. V lost 4 bases and J lost 9, with 7 bases in between. Germline V gives CDR1 LGHDT, CDR2 YNNKEL (reference sequence). The CDR3 runs to 12 residues. CDR3 loop: CASSLRFSPLHF. In DNA form, the CDR3 reads TGTGCCAGCAGCCTCCGGTTTTCACCCCTCCACTTT.

V and J are TRBV20-1 and TRBJ1-2; TRBD1 matches 7 bases. The CDR3 consists of 12 residues. Looked up from germline, CDR1 is DFQATT and CDR2 is SNEGSKA (reference sequence). Germline trimming cut 5 bases from V and 8 bases from J; bases unmatched to any gene: 8. The chain's CDR3 is CSAGSYRGGYTF. In DNA, the CDR3 is TGCAGTGCTGGCAGTTACAGGGGCGGCTACACCTTC.

This clonotype showed up many times. The gene calls are TRBV3-1 and TRBJ1-5; unclear D gene. Germline CDR1 reads LGHDT; CDR2 reads YNNKEL (reference sequence). This CDR3 region has 12 residues. V was shortened by 5 bases and J by 4 bases, with 6 bases between the two germline ends. This chain's CDR3 is CASSVQNQPQHF. The CDR3 DNA follows: TGTGCCAGCAGCGTACAGAATCAGCCCCAGCATTTT.

V is TRBV9 and J is TRBJ1-6; a possible D gene is TRBD1 (5 bases). CDR3 length: 16 amino acids. CDR1 is SGDLS and CDR2 is YYNGEE in the germline V gene. Trimming cost V 1 base and J 3 bases, with 11 bases left between them. The CDR3 region has the DNA TGTGCCAGCAGCGTAACAGGTGGGGGCTATAATTCACCCCTCCACTTT. The encoded protein is CASSVTGGGYNSPLHF.

Remarks on this clonotype: Just one base apart from a much larger clone, this may be a read error. The chain employs TRBV25-1 and TRBJ2-7; D is uncertain. The CDR3 has 12 amino acids. Germline CDR1 MGHDK, CDR2 SYGVNS. Trimming pared 0 bases from V and 5 bases from J, leaving 5 bases between. In nucleotides, the CDR3 is TGTGCCAGCAGTGAATACACAGACGAGCAGTACTTC. It translates to CASSEYTDEQYF.